These 15 T cell receptor beta chains came from one sample sequenced in a study of Ad26.COV2.S vaccination and SARS-CoV-2 variants. Noted treatment: roughly 18 received Ad26.COV2.S at low or high dose, single or two shots; five or six received placebo; per-sample allocation not given. After the first vaccine or placebo injection, samples were drawn on day 63. Here immunoSEQ multiplex PCR was the method, and the copy in TCRdb shows in-frame clones only, minus some. Among about 350,000 clones listed, 85% were seen once. Sequenced here: peripheral blood, sampled in a trial of Ad26.COV2.S vaccine versus placebo. The receptor source for this set is a person aged 18-60 years who received the Ad26.COV2.S COVID-19 vaccine or a placebo.

The V and J genes are TRBV6-5 and TRBJ2-2; D unclear. Germline V gene data show CDR1 as MNHEY and CDR2 as SVGAGI. The CDR3 runs 15 residues. The germline V and J ends were trimmed by 6 bases and 0 bases, with 11 bases remaining between them. CDR3 DNA: TGTGCCAGCAGGCGCGACTTTTCGAACACCGGGGAGCTGTTTTTT. Translation gives CASRRDFSNTGELFF.

This chain links TRBV7-2 with TRBJ2-7, with 12 bases matching TRBD1. The V segment lost 4 bases and the J segment 7 bases; nucleotides outside the gene matches: 8. The CDR3 spans 15 residues. The germline gives CDR1 SGHTA, CDR2 FQGNSA. For the CDR3, the DNA is TGTGCCAGCAGCTCCGGGACAGGGGGCGGAGGGGAGCAGTACTTC. This codes for CASSSGTGGGGEQYF.

The chain is built from TRBV5-1 and TRBJ2-3; D perhaps matches TRBD1 (6 bases). CDR3 length equals 14 residues. The germline CDR1 and CDR2 sequences are SGHRS and YFSETQ. Between the trimmed V and J ends, which lost 4 bases and 4 bases, there was a span of 13 bases. The CDR3 spells CASSMAQGPDTQYF. CDR3 bases: TGCGCCAGCAGCATGGCACAGGGCCCAGATACGCAGTATTTT. Filled out from reference TRBV5-1 and TRBJ2-3, the complete variable domain reads KAGVTQTPRYLIKTRGQQVTLSCSPISGHRSVSWYQQTPGQGLQFLFEYFSETQRNKGNFPGRFSGRQFSNSRSEMNVSTLELGDSALYLCASSMAQGPDTQYFGPGTRLTVL.

The V and J genes are TRBV24-1 and TRBJ2-7, with D perhaps TRBD1 (5 bases). Between the trimmed V and J ends, which lost 2 bases and 6 bases, there was a span of 10 bases. The CDR3 spans 13 residues. Germline loops: CDR1 KGHDR, CDR2 SFDVKD. CDR3 residues: CATSDWTYPEQYF. CDR3 bases: TGTGCCACCAGTGATTGGACATATCCCGAGCAGTACTTC.

V and J are TRBV7-9 and TRBJ2-5; D not certain. There are 12 residues in the CDR3. CDR1 SEHNR and CDR2 FQNEAQ come from the germline V gene (reference sequence). V was pared by 0 bases and J by 4 bases, with 3 bases between. CDR3 amino acids: CASSLAGETQYF. CDR3 bases: TGTGCCAGCAGCTTAGCAGGAGAGACCCAGTACTTC.

The chain links TRBV10-1 to TRBJ2-1; D possibly corresponds to TRBD2 (6 bases). Per germline, CDR1 WNHNN and CDR2 SYGVQD (reference sequence). This CDR3 has 14 residues. Between the trimmed V and J ends, which lost 3 bases and 8 bases, there was a span of 14 bases. In nucleotides, the CDR3 is TGCGCCAGCAGTGACAAGACTAGGATCGATGAGCAGTTCTTC. Residues: CASSDKTRIDEQFF.

For this clone: The sample holds other DNA sequences that translate to the same CDR3. The chain carries TRBV5-1 and TRBJ2-3, with 13 bases lining up with TRBD2. CDR3 size: 15 residues. Germline values: CDR1 SGHRS, CDR2 YFSETQ. Trimming took 4 bases from V and 3 from J; bases not matched to a gene: 2. CDR3 protein: CASSPGLAGTDTQYF. The DNA of the CDR3 is TGCGCCAGCAGCCCGGGACTAGCGGGGACAGATACGCAGTATTTT.

V gene TRBV4-1 combines with J gene TRBJ2-7, with TRBD2 matching 7 bases. CDR1 is MGHRA and CDR2 is YSYEKL in the germline V gene. This CDR3 is 15 amino acids long. The ends lost 1 base at V and 0 bases at J; junction bases unmatched: 3. This CDR3 is CASSQGGGPSYEQYF. The CDR3 region has the DNA TGCGCCAGCAGCCAAGGGGGGGGTCCCTCCTACGAGCAGTACTTC.

The sample holds one count of this clone. The chain combines TRBV7-9 with TRBJ2-5; TRBD2 agrees at 16 bases. Germline CDR1 SEHNR, CDR2 FQNEAQ (reference sequence). The CDR3 has 17 residues. The junction had 5 bases not matched to a gene; V was cut back by 4 bases and J by 3 bases. The CDR3 sequence: CASSSGLAGGPKETQYF. The CDR3, as DNA: TGTGCCAGCAGCTCGGGACTAGCGGGGGGGCCGAAAGAGACCCAGTACTTC.

The chain recombines TRBV5-1 with TRBJ2-3; 14 bases agree with TRBD2. This CDR3 spans 16 amino acids. The J segment lost 4 bases and the V segment lost 4 bases, leaving 5 bases of the junction unmatched. Germline CDR1 reads SGHRS; CDR2 reads YFSETQ. In DNA form, the CDR3 reads TGCGCCAGCAGCCTGACTAGCGGGGGGGATTCAGATACGCAGTATTTT. Translated, it gives CASSLTSGGDSDTQYF. Full variable domain (outside the CDR3, taken from reference TRBV5-1 and TRBJ2-3): KAGVTQTPRYLIKTRGQQVTLSCSPISGHRSVSWYQQTPGQGLQFLFEYFSETQRNKGNFPGRFSGRQFSNSRSEMNVSTLELGDSALYLCASSLTSGGDSDTQYFGPGTRLTVL.

This sequence joins TRBV19 and TRBJ1-1; maybe TRBD1 (5 bases). There are 16 residues in the CDR3. Deletions cut 5 bases from V and 0 bases from J, with 16 bases between. Germline CDR1 reads LNHDA; CDR2 reads SQIVND (reference sequence). CDR3 amino acids: CASSPQTGTMNTEAFF. As DNA, the CDR3 is TGTGCCAGTAGTCCACAGACTGGGACGATGAACACTGAAGCTTTCTTT.

This chain joins TRBV3-1 (or the pseudogene TRBV3-2) and TRBJ1-2; the D gene is possibly TRBD1 (6 bases). Germline CDR1 LGHDT, CDR2 YNNKEL (reference sequence). The CDR3 consists of 16 residues. V lost 2 bases, J lost 8 bases, and 21 bases lay in between. DNA of the CDR3: TGTGCCAGCAGCCAAATCCCTGGACAGCCTCTCGGGGGCTACACCTTC. Translation gives CASSQIPGQPLGGYTF.

The chain combines TRBV10-2 with TRBJ2-2; TRBD2 agrees at 8 bases. V was pared by 5 bases and J by 6 bases, with 11 bases of the junction left unmatched. The CDR3 has 16 residues. Germline V gene data show CDR1 as WSHSY and CDR2 as SAAADI. CDR3 DNA: TGCGCCAGCAGTAGAGGACTAGCCAGTCTCTCCGGGGAGCTGTTTTTT. Protein sequence: CASSRGLASLSGELFF.

The chain couples TRBV18 to TRBJ2-1, with D possibly called TRBD1 or TRBD2 (5 bases each). The germline CDR1 and CDR2 sequences are KGHSH and LQKENI. Trimming left V 3 bases short and J 5 bases short, with 5 bases between. This CDR3 spans 12 amino acids. The CDR3 is CASSPGDNEQFF. The CDR3 coding sequence is TGTGCCAGCTCACCGGGGGACAATGAGCAGTTCTTC.

The chain couples TRBV27 to TRBJ2-3, with TRBD2 matching over 10 bases. V dropped 3 bases and J dropped 5; count of bases not matched to a gene: 8. This CDR3 contains 16 residues. The germline CDR1 and CDR2 sequences are MNHEY and SMNVEV (reference sequence). Written as DNA, the CDR3 is TGTGCCAGCAGTTTTTACCTAGCGGGGGTGGGAGATACGCAGTATTTT. Amino acids: CASSFYLAGVGDTQYF.